This T cell receptor (beta chain) is drawn from a study of blood T cell repertoires in COVID-19. As for the study in general: The analysed material was cDNA or gDNA that came from T cells, B-cell-depleted T cells, or PBMCs.

This CDR3 has 13 amino acids. Germline V CDR1 and CDR2: KGHSH, LQKENI. Trimming took 2 bases from V and 4 from J, leaving 8 bases between them. Seattle's cohort entered during active infection and was followed longitudinally. Original handling: Estimation of nucleated cell counts was performed using reference gene primer amplification. The protocol was immunoSEQ multiplex PCR, while the TCRdb copy is restricted to in-frame clones and leaves out a portion. V, J and clone size are those of that table, while D and trimming were read from the DNA. The profile shows approximately 70,000 clones, roughly 90% of them singletons. A few counts support this clone.

Sequencing used peripheral blood. The chain is built from TRBV18 and TRBJ1-1; tentatively, D is TRBD1 (5 bases). This clonotype was sampled from a man aged 35 to 55 with COVID-19, enrolled during active disease. The CDR3 protein is CASSPAGGTEAFF. As DNA, the CDR3 is TGTGCCAGCTCACCAGCGGGGGGCACTGAAGCTTTCTTT.